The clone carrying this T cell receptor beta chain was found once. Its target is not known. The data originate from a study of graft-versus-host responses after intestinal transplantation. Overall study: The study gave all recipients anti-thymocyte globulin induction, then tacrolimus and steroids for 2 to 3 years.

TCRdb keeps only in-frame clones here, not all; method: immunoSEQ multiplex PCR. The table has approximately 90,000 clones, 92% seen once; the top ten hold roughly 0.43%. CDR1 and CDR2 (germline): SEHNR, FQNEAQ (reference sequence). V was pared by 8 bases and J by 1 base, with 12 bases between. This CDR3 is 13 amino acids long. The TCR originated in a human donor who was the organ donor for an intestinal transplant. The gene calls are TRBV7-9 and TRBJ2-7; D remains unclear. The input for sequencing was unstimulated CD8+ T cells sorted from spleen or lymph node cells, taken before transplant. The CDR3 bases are TGTGCCAGCCTCCCGACCGGGTCCTACGAGCAGTACTTC. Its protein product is CASLPTGSYEQYF.